The following is a TCR beta chain sequence with its context. The data originate from a study of blood T cell repertoires in COVID-19. The method was immunoSEQ multiplex PCR; TCRdb's version includes in-frame clones alone and lacks a portion of them. The table lists 300,000 to 500,000 clones, around 89% of them singletons, with over 0.9% in the top ten. Germline lookup yields CDR1 LNHDA and CDR2 SQIVND (reference sequence). The CDR3 contains 13 residues. V was shortened by 0 bases and J by 3 bases, with 3 bases between the two germline ends. The V call is TRBV19, the J call TRBJ1-5, with D uncertain. The receptor's source is a woman in her thirties with acute COVID-19. The sequenced sample consisted of PBMCs or T cells enriched from blood (not recorded which). The CDR3 bases are TGTGCCAGTAGTATAGATCACAATCAGCCCCAGCATTTT. Protein product: CASSIDHNQPQHF.